This T cell receptor (beta chain) was captured in a study of blood T cell repertoires in COVID-19. Study-level information: Some COVID-19 samples were acute and others convalescent; all came from the United States, Italy and Spain.

With V trimmed by 7 bases and J by 4 bases, 3 bases remained unmatched. CDR3 length: 13 residues. Participants reported their clinical history, and cohort assignment relied on those reports. Symptom resolution, clearance, or two negative PCRs marked donors in Cohort 3 as recovered. Libraries were prepared by immunoSEQ multiplex PCR; TCRdb keeps only in-frame clonotypes and omits some of them. This sample has 400,000 to 450,000 clones, with less than 95% found just once. Regarding this clone: The same CDR3 is also encoded by other DNA sequences in this sample.

Sequencing input: PBMCs or T cells enriched from blood (not recorded which). The receptor's source is a young man who had recovered from COVID-19. The chain carries TRBV12-3 or TRBV12-4 and TRBJ2-7; 11 bases agree with TRBD1. The CDR3 DNA is TGTGCCAGCACCCGGGACAGGGGGTACGAGCAGTACTTC. It codes for CASTRDRGYEQYF.